This paragraph covers one T cell receptor beta chain sequence. Germline CDR1 SEHNR, CDR2 FQNEAQ (reference sequence). With 5 bases clipped from V and 8 bases from J, the junction kept 7 bases outside the gene matches. The CDR3 extends over 13 amino acids. The data were obtained in a study of blood T cell repertoires in COVID-19. Which cohort a participant joined came from the clinical history participants gave. How the authors handled the data: Amplifying reference gene primers gave estimates of nucleated cell counts. Some clones are missing from TCRdb's copy, which holds only in-frame ones; the method was immunoSEQ multiplex PCR. V and J calls and clone size come straight from that table; D and trimming were deduced from the DNA. The sample lists 200,000 to 300,000 clones, about 87% occurring once.

The chain links TRBV7-9 to TRBJ1-2, with TRBD1 matching 8 bases. This clonotype was obtained from a woman in her 40s who had been exposed to COVID-19. Specimen: PBMCs or T cells enriched from blood (not recorded which). CDR3 bases: TGTGCCAGCAGCCCACAGGGGGTTTTAGGCTACACCTTC. It is translated as CASSPQGVLGYTF. Full variable domain (rest looked up from reference TRBV7-9 and TRBJ1-2): DTGVSQNPRHKITKRGQNVTFRCDPISEHNRLYWYRQTLGQGPEFLTYFQNEAQLEKSRLLSDRFSAERPKGSFSTLEIQRTEQGDSAMYLCASSPQGVLGYTFGSGTRLTVV.